A selection of T cell receptor beta chains follows, all from one sample in a study of T cell changes during pregnancy in multiple sclerosis. Repertoires were generated with immunoSEQ multiplex PCR, while TCRdb's copy carries only in-frame clones and drops some. The sample carries about 77,000 clones, 85% to 95% recorded once. The material was peripheral blood, obtained after pregnancy. The receptors derive from a female donor in good health, enrolled as a control in a pregnancy study. The CDR3 runs from the conserved cysteine through the conserved F or W. The D gene is left open where the match is weak. Clone size appears in some rows only: once, few, many, or a class for an expanded clone.

j_gene | v_gene | d_gene | abundance | CDR3aa | CDR3nt
TRBJ2-3 | TRBV7-9 | . | few | CASSSTGDTDTQYF | TGTGCCAGCAGCTCGACAGGAGACACAGATACGCAGTATTTT
TRBJ2-3 | TRBV4-2 | . | . | CASSQDWAMGQYF | TGTGCCAGCAGCCAAGATTGGGCGATGGGGCAGTATTTT
TRBJ2-5 | TRBV20-1 | . | . | CSAPLGADPYF | TGCAGTGCCCCCTTAGGGGCGGATCCCTACTTC
TRBJ2-5 | TRBV15 | . | . | CATSSPTASQTQYF | TGTGCCACCAGCAGCCCGACTGCCTCTCAGACCCAGTACTTC
TRBJ2-1 | TRBV4-2 | TRBD2 | . | CASSPRGLAGYNEQFF | TGTGCCAGCAGCCCGAGGGGGCTAGCGGGATACAATGAGCAGTTCTTC
TRBJ2-3 | TRBV29-1 | . | . | CSVEDRATQYF | TGCAGCGTTGAAGATCGAGCTACGCAGTATTTT
TRBJ1-5 | TRBV19 | . | once | CASSIRDTNQPQHF | TGTGCCAGTAGTATCAGGGACACCAATCAGCCCCAGCATTTT
TRBJ1-2 | TRBV6-6 | . | once | CASSFRDSSGNYGYTF | TGTGCCAGCAGTTTCCGTGACAGCTCCGGTAACTATGGCTACACCTTC
TRBJ2-2 | TRBV19 | . | . | CASSIQRDTGELFF | TGTGCCAGTAGTATTCAGCGGGACACCGGGGAGCTGTTTTTT
TRBJ1-5 | TRBV19 | . | . | CASNEPDQPQHF | TGTGCCAGTAACGAGCCCGATCAGCCCCAGCATTTT
TRBJ2-1 | TRBV6-1 | TRBD2 | . | CASGRGGPLREQFF | TGTGCCAGCGGCCGGGGGGGCCCCCTTAGGGAGCAGTTCTTC
TRBJ2-1 | TRBV28 | . | once | CASSFDSNEQFF | TGTGCCAGCAGTTTTGACAGCAATGAGCAGTTCTTC
TRBJ2-7 | TRBV11-2 | . | once | CASSLGGAGRTYEQYF | TGTGCCAGCAGCTTAGGCGGGGCAGGGCGGACCTACGAGCAGTACTTC
TRBJ1-1 | TRBV19 | . | . | CASSIRRAGLTEAFF | TGTGCCAGTAGTATCAGGAGGGCTGGTCTCACTGAAGCTTTCTTT
TRBJ2-1 | TRBV19 | . | . | CASSHLYHEQFF | TGTGCCAGTAGCCACCTCTATCATGAGCAGTTCTTC
TRBJ2-1 | TRBV5-1 | TRBD1 | . | CASSWDRVNEQFF | TGCGCCAGCAGCTGGGACAGGGTCAATGAGCAGTTCTTC
TRBJ2-2 | TRBV6-5 | . | . | CASRAGRLRTGELFF | TGTGCCAGCAGAGCCGGTAGACTCCGCACCGGGGAGCTGTTTTTT
TRBJ2-1 | TRBV27 | TRBD2 | . | CASSPSLARENNEQFF | TGTGCCAGCAGTCCGTCACTAGCGCGGGAAAACAATGAGCAGTTCTTC
TRBJ2-3 | TRBV5-4 | TRBD2 | . | CASSSAGGGVDTQYF | TGTGCCAGCAGCTCAGCGGGAGGCGGGGTAGATACGCAGTATTTT
TRBJ2-3 | TRBV20-1 | TRBD1 | . | CSARTGGTQYF | TGCAGTGCTAGGACAGGGGGTACGCAGTATTTT
TRBJ2-3 | TRBV7-3 | . | . | CASSLRQTDTQYF | TGTGCCAGCAGCTTACGACAGACAGATACGCAGTATTTT
TRBJ2-7 | TRBV28 | TRBD1 | . | CASSLLSGQEVYEQYF | TGTGCCAGCAGTCTATTGTCCGGACAGGAGGTTTACGAGCAGTACTTC
TRBJ2-7 | TRBV7-9 | TRBD2 | . | CASSLAGGGPPVEQYF | TGTGCCAGCAGCTTAGCCGGCGGGGGTCCGCCGGTCGAGCAGTACTTC
TRBJ1-3 | TRBV6-1 | . | . | CASSEGRGGNTIYF | TGTGCCAGCAGTGAGGGGAGGGGGGGAAACACCATATATTTT
TRBJ2-2 | TRBV7-8 | TRBD1 | . | CASSLVGQLRWTGELFF | TGTGCCAGCAGCTTAGTGGGACAGCTACGGTGGACCGGGGAGCTGTTTTTT
TRBJ2-7 | TRBV11-2 | TRBD1 | . | CASSSGQGAREQYF | TGTGCCAGCAGCTCGGGACAGGGGGCGAGGGAGCAGTACTTC
TRBJ2-7 | TRBV6-1 | . | . | CASSESGGEQYF | TGTGCCAGCAGTGAAAGCGGAGGCGAGCAGTACTTC
TRBJ2-7 | TRBV7-9 | . | . | CASSSAGKNEQYF | TGTGCCAGCAGCTCGGCAGGGAAAAACGAGCAGTACTTC
TRBJ1-2 | TRBV14 | . | . | CASSQDMGRNYGYTF | TGTGCCAGCAGCCAAGATATGGGGCGCAACTATGGCTACACCTTC
TRBJ1-1 | TRBV9 | TRBD1 | . | CASSVEGGSNTEAFF | TGTGCCAGCAGCGTAGAAGGGGGCTCGAACACTGAAGCTTTCTTT
TRBJ2-3 | TRBV7-2 | TRBD1 | . | CASSSTAGTGYVGTDTQYF | TGTGCCAGCAGCTCCACCGCCGGGACAGGGTACGTCGGCACAGATACGCAGTATTTT
TRBJ2-3 | TRBV7-3 | TRBD2 | . | CASSPLGGLVGQNTQYF | TGTGCCAGCAGCCCTTTAGGGGGACTAGTCGGTCAAAATACGCAGTATTTT
TRBJ2-3 | TRBV7-9 | TRBD2 | . | CASSLAGVFPSTDTQYF | TGTGCCAGCAGTCTAGCGGGGGTGTTCCCTAGCACAGATACGCAGTATTTT
TRBJ1-5 | TRBV7-8 | . | . | CASSPGKLYQPQHF | TGTGCCAGCAGCCCGGGGAAGCTATATCAGCCCCAGCATTTT
TRBJ2-2 | TRBV10-3 | TRBD2 | . | CAIKESREGLHTGELFF | TGTGCCATCAAGGAGTCACGGGAGGGCCTCCACACCGGGGAGCTGTTTTTT
TRBJ2-7 | TRBV10-3 | TRBD2 | . | CAILLGHIMGTSSLTHYEQYF | TGTGCCATCCTCTTAGGGCATATAATGGGGACTAGCTCCTTAACTCACTACGAGCAGTACTTC
TRBJ2-2 | TRBV15 | . | . | CATSSGPGMAGELFF | TGTGCCACCAGCAGCGGGCCGGGGATGGCCGGGGAGCTGTTTTTT
TRBJ2-2 | TRBV11-2 | TRBD2 | . | CASSLRTSGGHTTGELFF | TGTGCCAGCAGCTTAAGGACTAGCGGGGGGCATACCACCGGGGAGCTGTTTTTT
TRBJ2-2 | TRBV11-2 | . | . | CASSLAGVNTGELFF | TGTGCCAGCAGCTTAGCCGGGGTCAACACCGGGGAGCTGTTTTTT
TRBJ1-1 | TRBV11-3 | . | . | CASSQGLNTEAFF | TGTGCCAGCAGCCAGGGGCTGAACACTGAAGCTTTCTTT
TRBJ1-1 | TRBV7-9 | . | . | CASSQTPVPEAFF | TGTGCCAGCAGCCAGACTCCCGTTCCCGAAGCTTTCTTT
TRBJ1-2 | TRBV30 | . | . | CAWTGSSEVNYGYTF | TGTGCCTGGACTGGGAGCTCGGAGGTCAACTATGGCTACACCTTC
TRBJ2-1 | TRBV28 | TRBD2 | . | CASSLSRVLLAGGDNEQFF | TGTGCCAGCAGTTTATCCAGAGTACTACTAGCGGGAGGAGACAATGAGCAGTTCTTC
TRBJ2-1 | TRBV29-1 | . | . | CSVDTIREQFF | TGCAGCGTTGATACTATCAGAGAGCAGTTCTTC
TRBJ2-5 | TRBV4-3 | . | . | CASSQTDYKGETQYF | TGCGCCAGCAGCCAGACGGACTATAAGGGGGAGACCCAGTACTTC
TRBJ2-5 | TRBV4-2 | TRBD2 | . | CASSRGLAGGAYQETQYF | TGTGCCAGCAGCCGCGGACTAGCGGGGGGAGCTTACCAAGAGACCCAGTACTTC
TRBJ2-7 | TRBV4-2 | TRBD1 | . | CASSQPTGQGVNEQYF | TGTGCCAGCAGCCAGCCAACGGGACAGGGCGTTAACGAGCAGTACTTC
TRBJ2-5 | TRBV28 | . | . | CASSLLRGQETQYF | TGTGCCAGCAGTTTATTACGCGGACAAGAGACCCAGTACTTC
TRBJ2-5 | TRBV7-7 | TRBD2 | . | CASSEGLAGGQETQYF | TGTGCTAGCAGCGAGGGACTAGCGGGGGGACAAGAGACCCAGTACTTC
TRBJ2-7 | TRBV5-4 | . | . | CASSSRHLTGSEQYF | TGTGCCAGCAGCTCTAGACACTTAACGGGATCCGAGCAGTACTTC
TRBJ2-1 | TRBV2 | TRBD2 | . | CASRVRTSGYGEQFF | TGTGCCAGCAGGGTTCGGACTAGCGGCTATGGGGAGCAGTTCTTC
TRBJ2-2 | TRBV30 | . | . | CASTEAGELFF | TGTGCCTCTACTGAGGCCGGGGAGCTGTTTTTT
TRBJ1-5 | TRBV29-1 | . | . | CSVVTGGGTDQPQHF | TGCAGCGTTGTAACAGGTGGGGGGACGGATCAGCCCCAGCATTTT
TRBJ2-3 | TRBV5-5 | TRBD2 | once | CASRLPGLGADTQYF | TGTGCCAGCAGGTTACCGGGACTAGGCGCAGATACGCAGTATTTT
TRBJ2-1 | TRBV4-1 | TRBD2 | . | CASSHPTSGTYNEQFF | TGCGCCAGCAGCCATCCGACTAGCGGAACCTACAATGAGCAGTTCTTC
TRBJ1-4 | TRBV25-1 | TRBD1 | . | CASSDGQGVGEKLFF | TGTGCCAGCAGTGACGGACAGGGGGTAGGTGAAAAACTGTTTTTT
TRBJ2-7 | TRBV5-4 | TRBD2 | . | CASSSLEPSGGAVSF | TGTGCCAGCAGCTCTCTAGAACCTAGCGGGGGGGCTGTGTCCTTC
TRBJ2-1 | TRBV7-9 | . | . | CASSPGSSGDEQFF | TGTGCCAGCAGCCCCGGGTCCTCCGGGGATGAGCAGTTCTTC
TRBJ2-7 | TRBV11-2 | TRBD2 | . | CASSLLAGGRPEQYF | TGTGCCAGCAGTTTGCTAGCGGGAGGGCGTCCCGAGCAGTACTTC
TRBJ1-4 | TRBV18 | . | . | CASSPRGGSDEKLFF | TGTGCCAGCTCACCACGGGGGGGCTCCGATGAAAAACTGTTTTTT